The clone carrying this T cell receptor beta chain has a handful of counts. Its antigen is undetermined. The CDR3 runs 13 residues. Trimming removed 5 bases from V and 3 bases from J, with 11 bases in between. Here immunoSEQ multiplex PCR was the method, and the copy in TCRdb shows in-frame clones only, minus some. This table holds 13,000 to 15,000 clones, 69% found once. The record originates from a study of memory B cells and T cells in multiple sclerosis. General study results and limits: Clone-set sizes differed between compartments, so shared clonotype counts needed normalization.

V gene TRBV23-1 combines with J gene TRBJ2-7, with D possibly being TRBD2 (5 bases). TRBV23-1 is filed as an ORF, its function uncertain. Sequencing was carried out using memory (CD45RO+) CD4+ T cells from blood. This sequence was found in a human donor with multiple sclerosis. CDR3 nucleotide sequence: TGCGCCAGCAGTATCAGGAGGCGCTACGAGCAGTACTTC. This gives the protein CASSIRRRYEQYF.